Detailed here is one T cell receptor beta chain. Its specificity is not known. This sample was taken from a study of molecular identifiers for immune sequencing clone quantification. TCRdb independently ran MiXCR on the PCR reads; one entry per CDR3 protein. The sample has more than 450,000 distinct CDR3 sequences; around 23% are singletons. V was shortened by 2 bases and J by 0 bases, with 8 bases between the two germline ends. This CDR3 is 15 amino acids long. Per germline, CDR1 LNHDA and CDR2 SQIVND (reference sequence). Study-level results: With a barcode shared among identical TCR molecules, highly expanded clone sizes could be underestimated.

The V gene is TRBV19, the J gene TRBJ2-4; D remains ambiguous. The source of this sequence is a human donor in good health. Some libraries in this study had Jurkat cell RNA spiked in. Sequenced: naive CD8+ T cells from blood, with Jurkat cell RNA spiked in. Subset here: FACS-sorted CD8+CD4-CCR7+CD45RA+ naive T cells. In DNA form, the CDR3 reads TGTGCCAGTAGTATACTGCCGATAGCCAAAAACATTCAGTACTTC. Its protein product is CASSILPIAKNIQYF.